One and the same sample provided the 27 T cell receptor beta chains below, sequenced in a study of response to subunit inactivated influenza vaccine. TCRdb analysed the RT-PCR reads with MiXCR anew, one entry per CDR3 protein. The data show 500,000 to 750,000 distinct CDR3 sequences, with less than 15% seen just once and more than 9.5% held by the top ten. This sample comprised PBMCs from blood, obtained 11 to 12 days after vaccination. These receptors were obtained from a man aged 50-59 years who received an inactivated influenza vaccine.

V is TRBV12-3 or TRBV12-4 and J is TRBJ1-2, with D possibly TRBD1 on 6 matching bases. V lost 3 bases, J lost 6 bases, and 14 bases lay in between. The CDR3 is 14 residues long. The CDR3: CASSLDSPRHGYTF. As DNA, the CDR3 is TGTGCCAGCAGTTTGGACAGCCCGCGCCATGGCTACACCTTC.

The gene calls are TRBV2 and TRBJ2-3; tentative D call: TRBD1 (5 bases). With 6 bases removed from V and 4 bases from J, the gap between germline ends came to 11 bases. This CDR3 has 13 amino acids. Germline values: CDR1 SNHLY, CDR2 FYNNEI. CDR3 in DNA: TGTGCCAGCAGAACCCAGGGTTCAGATACGCAGTATTTT. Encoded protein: CASRTQGSDTQYF. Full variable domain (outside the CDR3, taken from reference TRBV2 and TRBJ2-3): EPEVTQTPSHQVTQMGQEVILRCVPISNHLYFYWYRQILGQKVEFLVSFYNNEISEKSEIFDDQFSVERPDGSNFTLKIRSTKLEDSAMYFCASRTQGSDTQYFGPGTRLTVL.

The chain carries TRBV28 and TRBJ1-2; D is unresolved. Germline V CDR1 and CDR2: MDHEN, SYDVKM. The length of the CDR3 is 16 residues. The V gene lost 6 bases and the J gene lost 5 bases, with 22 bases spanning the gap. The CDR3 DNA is TGTGCCAGCAGCACCCCTCCCGACCAGAAATTGTATGGCTACACCTTC. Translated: CASSTPPDQKLYGYTF.

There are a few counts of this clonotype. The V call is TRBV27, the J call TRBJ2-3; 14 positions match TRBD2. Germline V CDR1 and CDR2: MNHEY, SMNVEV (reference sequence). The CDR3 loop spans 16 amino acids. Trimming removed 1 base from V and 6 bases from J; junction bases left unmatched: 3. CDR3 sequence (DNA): TGTGCCAGCAGTTTATGGGGACTAGCGGGAGATGATACGCAGTATTTT. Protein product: CASSLWGLAGDDTQYF.

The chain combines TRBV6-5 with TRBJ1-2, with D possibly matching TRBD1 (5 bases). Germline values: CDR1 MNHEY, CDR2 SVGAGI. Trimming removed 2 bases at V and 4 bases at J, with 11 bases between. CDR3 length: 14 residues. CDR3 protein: CASSYGRGIYGYTF. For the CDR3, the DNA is TGTGCCAGCAGTTACGGGCGGGGGATCTATGGCTACACCTTC.

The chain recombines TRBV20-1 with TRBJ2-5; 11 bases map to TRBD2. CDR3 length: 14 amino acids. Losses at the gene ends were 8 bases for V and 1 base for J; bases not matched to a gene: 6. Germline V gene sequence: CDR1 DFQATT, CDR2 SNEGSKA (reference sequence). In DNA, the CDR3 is TGCAGTAGACTAGCGGGGCCTATCCAAGAGACCCAGTACTTC. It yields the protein CSRLAGPIQETQYF.

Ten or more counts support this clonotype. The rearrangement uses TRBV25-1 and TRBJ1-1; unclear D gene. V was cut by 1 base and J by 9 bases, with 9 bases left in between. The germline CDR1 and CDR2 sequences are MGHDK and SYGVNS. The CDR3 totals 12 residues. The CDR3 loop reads CASSESDGQAFF. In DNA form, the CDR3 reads TGTGCCAGCAGTGAATCTGACGGGCAAGCTTTCTTT. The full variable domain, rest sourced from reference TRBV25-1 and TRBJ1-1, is EADIYQTPRYLVIGTGKKITLECSQTMGHDKMYWYQQDPGMELHLIHYSYGVNSTEKGDLSSESTVSRIRTEHFPLTLESARPSHTSQYLCASSESDGQAFFGQGTRLTVV.

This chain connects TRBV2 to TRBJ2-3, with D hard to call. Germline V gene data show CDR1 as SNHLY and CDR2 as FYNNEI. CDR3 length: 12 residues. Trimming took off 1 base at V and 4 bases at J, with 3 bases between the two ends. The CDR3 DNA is TGTGCCAGCAGTGAAGTCGCAGATACGCAGTATTTT. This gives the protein CASSEVADTQYF.

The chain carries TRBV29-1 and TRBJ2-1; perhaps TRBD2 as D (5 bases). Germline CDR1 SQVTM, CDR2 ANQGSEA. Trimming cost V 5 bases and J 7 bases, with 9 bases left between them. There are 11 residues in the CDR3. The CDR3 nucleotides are TGCAGCGTTACCACTAGAAATGAGCAGTTCTTC. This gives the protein CSVTTRNEQFF.

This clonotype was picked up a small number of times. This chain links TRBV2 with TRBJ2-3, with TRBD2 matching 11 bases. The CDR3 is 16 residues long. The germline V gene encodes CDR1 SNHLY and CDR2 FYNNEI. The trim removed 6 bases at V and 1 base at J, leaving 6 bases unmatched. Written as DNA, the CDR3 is TGTGCCAGCAGGCCGGGACTAGCGGAACGCACAGATACGCAGTATTTT. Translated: CASRPGLAERTDTQYF.

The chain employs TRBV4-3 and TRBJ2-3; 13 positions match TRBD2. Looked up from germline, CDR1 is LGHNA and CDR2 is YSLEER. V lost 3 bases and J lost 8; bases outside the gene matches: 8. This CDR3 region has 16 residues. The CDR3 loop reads CASSQRLAGGPSTQYF. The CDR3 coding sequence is TGCGCCAGCAGCCAGCGACTAGCGGGAGGCCCCAGTACGCAGTATTTT.

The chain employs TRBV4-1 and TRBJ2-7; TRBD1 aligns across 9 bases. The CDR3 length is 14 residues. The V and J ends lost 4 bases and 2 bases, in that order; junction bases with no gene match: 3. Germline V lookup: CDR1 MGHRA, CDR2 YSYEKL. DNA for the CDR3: TGCGCCAGCAGCCTCCGGGACAGGGCCTACGAGCAGTACTTC. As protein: CASSLRDRAYEQYF.

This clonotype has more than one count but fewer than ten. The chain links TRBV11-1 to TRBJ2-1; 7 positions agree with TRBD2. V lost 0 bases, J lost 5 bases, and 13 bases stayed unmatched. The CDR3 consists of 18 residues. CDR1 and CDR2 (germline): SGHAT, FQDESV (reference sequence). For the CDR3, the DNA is TGTGCCAGCAGCTTAGCGCTGTGGGAGGGCCCCCTAAACAATGAGCAGTTCTTC. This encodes CASSLALWEGPLNNEQFF.

The CDR3 DNA reads TGTGCCAGCAGCTACACACGGAACACTGAAGCTTTCTTT. It yields the protein CASSYTRNTEAFF. The chain links TRBV7-2 to TRBJ1-1; D is undetermined. The V gene lost 4 bases and the J gene lost 1 base, with 7 bases spanning the gap. Germline CDR1 and CDR2: SGHTA and FQGNSA. The CDR3 covers 13 residues.

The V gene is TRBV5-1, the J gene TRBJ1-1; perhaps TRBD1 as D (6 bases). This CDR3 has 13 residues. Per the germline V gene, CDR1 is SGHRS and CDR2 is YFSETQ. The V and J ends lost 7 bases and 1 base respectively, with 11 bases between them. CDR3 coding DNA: TGCGCCAGCCGACAGACAGGGAACACTGAAGCTTTCTTT. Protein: CASRQTGNTEAFF.

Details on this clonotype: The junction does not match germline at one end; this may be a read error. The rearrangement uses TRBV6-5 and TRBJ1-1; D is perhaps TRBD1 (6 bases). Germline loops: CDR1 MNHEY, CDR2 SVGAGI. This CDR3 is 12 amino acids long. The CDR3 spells CASRSTGTSNLF. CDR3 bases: TGTGCCAGCAGGTCGACCGGGACAAGCAACCTCTTT.

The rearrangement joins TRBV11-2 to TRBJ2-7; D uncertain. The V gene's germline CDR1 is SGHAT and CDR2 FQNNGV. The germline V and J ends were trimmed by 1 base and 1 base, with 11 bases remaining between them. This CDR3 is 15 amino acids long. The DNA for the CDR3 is TGTGCCAGCAGCTTAGTTTTCGGAGCATCCTACGAGCAGTACTTC. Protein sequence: CASSLVFGASYEQYF.

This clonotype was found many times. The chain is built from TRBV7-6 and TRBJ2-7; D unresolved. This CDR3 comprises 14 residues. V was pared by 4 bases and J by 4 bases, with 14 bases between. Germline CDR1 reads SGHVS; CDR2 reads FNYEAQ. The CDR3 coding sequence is TGTGCCAGCAGCTCGATAGGACGGCCGTACGAGCAGTACTTC. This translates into CASSSIGRPYEQYF.

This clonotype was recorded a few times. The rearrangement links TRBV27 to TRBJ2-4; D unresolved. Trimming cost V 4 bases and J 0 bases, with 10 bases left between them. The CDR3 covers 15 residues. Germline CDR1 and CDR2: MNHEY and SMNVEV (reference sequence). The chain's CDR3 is CASSSLWLAKNIQYF. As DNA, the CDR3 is TGTGCCAGCAGTTCCCTTTGGCTAGCCAAAAACATTCAGTACTTC.

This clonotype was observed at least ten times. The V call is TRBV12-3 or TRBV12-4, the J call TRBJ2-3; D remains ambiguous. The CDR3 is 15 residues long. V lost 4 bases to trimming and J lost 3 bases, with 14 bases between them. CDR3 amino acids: CASSSNRLRTDTQYF. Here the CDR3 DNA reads TGTGCCAGCAGTTCAAACCGACTTAGAACAGATACGCAGTATTTT.

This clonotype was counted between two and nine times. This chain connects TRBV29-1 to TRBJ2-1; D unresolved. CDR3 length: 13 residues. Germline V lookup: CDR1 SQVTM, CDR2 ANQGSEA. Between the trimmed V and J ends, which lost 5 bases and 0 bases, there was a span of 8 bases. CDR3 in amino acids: CSVHHGSYNEQFF. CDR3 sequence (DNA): TGCAGCGTTCACCACGGCTCCTACAATGAGCAGTTCTTC.

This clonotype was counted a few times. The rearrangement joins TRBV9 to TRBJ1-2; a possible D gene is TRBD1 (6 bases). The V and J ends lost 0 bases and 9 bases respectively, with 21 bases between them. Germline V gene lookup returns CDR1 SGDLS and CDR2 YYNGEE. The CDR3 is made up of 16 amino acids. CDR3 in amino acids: CASSVGRSLGHERYTF. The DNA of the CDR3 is TGTGCCAGCAGCGTAGGGAGGTCTTTGGGACACGAACGCTACACCTTC.

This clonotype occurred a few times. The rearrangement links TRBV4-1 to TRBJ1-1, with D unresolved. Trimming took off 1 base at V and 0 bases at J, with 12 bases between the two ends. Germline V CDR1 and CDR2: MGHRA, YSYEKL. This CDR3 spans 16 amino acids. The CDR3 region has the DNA TGCGCCAGCAGCCAAGTGGGCAGGCAGATGAACACTGAAGCTTTCTTT. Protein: CASSQVGRQMNTEAFF.

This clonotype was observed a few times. CDR3: CASSKAGQGNYEQYF. The DNA of the CDR3 is TGTGCCAGCTCTAAAGCAGGACAGGGGAACTACGAGCAGTACTTC. The chain carries TRBV18 and TRBJ2-7, with TRBD1 identical over 9 bases. CDR1 is KGHSH and CDR2 is LQKENI in the germline V gene. CDR3 length: 15 residues. V trimming: 6 bases; J trimming: 3 bases; junction bases outside the gene matches: 9.

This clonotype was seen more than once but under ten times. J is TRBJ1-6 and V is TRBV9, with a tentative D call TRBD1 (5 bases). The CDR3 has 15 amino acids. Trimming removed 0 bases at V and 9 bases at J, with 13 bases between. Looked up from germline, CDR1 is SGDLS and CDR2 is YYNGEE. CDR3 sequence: CASSVGRGTGSPLHF. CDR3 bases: TGTGCCAGCAGCGTAGGGCGAGGGACGGGTTCACCCCTCCACTTT.

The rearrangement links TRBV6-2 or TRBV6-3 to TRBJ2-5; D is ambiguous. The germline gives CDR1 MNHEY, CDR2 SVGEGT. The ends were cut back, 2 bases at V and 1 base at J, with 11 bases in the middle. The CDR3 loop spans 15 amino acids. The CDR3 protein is CASSYPSSFQETQYF. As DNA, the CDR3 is TGTGCCAGCAGTTACCCCTCGAGCTTCCAAGAGACCCAGTACTTC.

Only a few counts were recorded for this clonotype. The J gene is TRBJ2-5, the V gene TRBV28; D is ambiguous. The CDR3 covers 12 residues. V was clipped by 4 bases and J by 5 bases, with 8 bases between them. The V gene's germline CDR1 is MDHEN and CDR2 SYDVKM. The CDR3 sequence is CASSSYSETQYF. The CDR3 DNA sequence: TGTGCCAGCAGTTCCTACTCGGAGACCCAGTACTTC.